The 12 T cell receptor beta chains in this list originate from one sample, sequenced in a study of control samples from healthy donors and cancer patients. Libraries were prepared by immunoSEQ multiplex PCR; TCRdb keeps only in-frame clonotypes and omits some of them. The sample lists approximately 97,000 clones; over 85% were seen once. Sequenced sample: blood. The receptor source for this set is a human donor in good health. The donor label of this sample is uncertain.

As to this clone: The sample contains more than one DNA sequence encoding this CDR3. This chain uses TRBV5-1 with TRBJ1-2; no clear D. The CDR3 extends over 12 amino acids. The V end was cut by 0 bases, the J end by 4 bases, with 4 bases between. CDR1 and CDR2 (germline): SGHRS, YFSETQ. The CDR3: CASSLDSYGYTF. The CDR3 DNA follows: TGCGCCAGCAGCTTGGACAGCTATGGCTACACCTTC.

The chain recombines TRBV2 with TRBJ1-1; D might be TRBD1 (5 bases). V was pared by 10 bases and J by 5 bases, with 17 bases between. Germline lookup yields CDR1 SNHLY and CDR2 FYNNEI. The length of the CDR3 is 13 residues. The CDR3 spells CATTRDPGTEAFF. In DNA form, the CDR3 reads TGTGCCACCACCCGGGACCCGGGGACTGAAGCTTTCTTT. Looking up the rest from reference TRBV2 and TRBJ1-1 gives the full variable domain: EPEVTQTPSHQVTQMGQEVILRCVPISNHLYFYWYRQILGQKVEFLVSFYNNEISEKSEIFDDQFSVERPDGSNFTLKIRSTKLEDSAMYFCATTRDPGTEAFFGQGTRLTVV.

The chain joins TRBV7-2 to TRBJ1-5, with D perhaps TRBD1 (5 bases). Per germline, CDR1 SGHTA and CDR2 FQGNSA. Trimming pared 1 base from V and 4 bases from J, leaving 11 bases between. This CDR3 is built from 15 residues. CDR3 DNA: TGTGCCAGCAGCTTAGTGCCGGGGGTAAATCAGCCCCAGCATTTT. Its protein product is CASSLVPGVNQPQHF.

The chain recombines TRBV5-1 with TRBJ2-7, with TRBD2 matching 8 bases. Germline CDR1 is SGHRS and CDR2 is YFSETQ. V gave up 5 bases and J gave up 6 bases; unmatched junction bases: 7. There are 13 residues in the CDR3. The CDR3 loop is CASRLYAGGEQYF. CDR3 bases: TGCGCCAGCAGGCTATATGCGGGGGGCGAGCAGTACTTC.

Concerning this clone: The same CDR3 also results from other DNA sequences found in this sample. V usage is TRBV2 and J usage is TRBJ1-2; D is undetermined. The CDR3 runs to 13 residues. V lost 3 bases, J lost 2 bases, and 7 bases lay in between. In germline, CDR1 is SNHLY, CDR2 FYNNEI. The CDR3, as DNA: TGTGCCAGCAGTGAGGGCAGGAACTATGGCTACACCTTC. As protein: CASSEGRNYGYTF.

V is TRBV2 and J is TRBJ1-2; D not certain. The CDR3 has 13 residues. V was clipped by 6 bases and J by 6 bases, with 14 bases between them. Germline-derived CDR1 and CDR2 are SNHLY and FYNNEI. CDR3 nucleotide sequence: TGTGCCAGCAGGGGTCCGGTAATCAATGGCTACACCTTC. This gives the protein CASRGPVINGYTF.

The chain uses TRBV7-8 and TRBJ1-1; 11 bases align to TRBD1. Germline trimming cut 1 base from V and 5 bases from J; bases unmatched to any gene: 3. CDR1 SGHVS and CDR2 FQNEAQ come from the germline V gene. The CDR3 runs to 15 residues. The CDR3 nucleotides are TGTGCCAGCAGCTTAGTTGGGACAGGGGGGACTGAAGCTTTCTTT. Amino acids: CASSLVGTGGTEAFF.

V and J are TRBV3-1 (or the pseudogene TRBV3-2) and TRBJ2-1, with TRBD2 matching over 11 bases. Germline V gives CDR1 LGHDT, CDR2 YNNKEL (reference sequence). The V segment lost 1 base and the J segment 8 bases; nucleotides outside the gene matches: 7. The CDR3 covers 16 residues. CDR3 sequence: CASSQVSSGGPHEQFF. The CDR3 DNA follows: TGTGCCAGCAGCCAAGTTTCTAGCGGGGGGCCCCATGAGCAGTTCTTC.

The V gene is TRBV28, the J gene TRBJ1-5; TRBD1 agrees at 8 bases. The CDR3 totals 18 residues. From germline, CDR1 is MDHEN and CDR2 SYDVKM. V shed 2 bases, J shed 1 base, and the junction held 10 bases outside the gene matches. The CDR3 loop is CASSLIGRGRLSNQPQHF. The CDR3 DNA follows: TGTGCCAGCAGTTTAATCGGCAGGGGGCGCCTCAGCAATCAGCCCCAGCATTTT. The whole variable domain, filled in from reference TRBV28 and TRBJ1-5, reads DVKVTQSSRYLVKRTGEKVFLECVQDMDHENMFWYRQDPGLGLRLIYFSYDVKMKEKGDIPEGYSVSREKKERFSLILESASTNQTSMYLCASSLIGRGRLSNQPQHFGDGTRLSIL.

The rearrangement joins TRBV11-3 to TRBJ1-1; D unclear. The CDR3 is made up of 13 amino acids. Germline loops: CDR1 SGHNT, CDR2 YENEEA. The V gene lost 3 bases and the J gene lost 6 bases, with 11 bases spanning the gap. In DNA form, the CDR3 reads TGTGCCAGCAGCTTTGCACCGACGGCTGAAGCTTTCTTT. This encodes CASSFAPTAEAFF.

This chain uses TRBV7-8 with TRBJ1-1, with D perhaps TRBD1 (6 bases). Trimming removed 6 bases at V and 3 bases at J, with 14 bases between. The CDR3 is 14 amino acids. Germline CDR1 and CDR2: SGHVS and FQNEAQ. The chain's CDR3 is CASSTGWEDTEAFF. DNA of the CDR3: TGTGCCAGCAGTACAGGGTGGGAGGACACTGAAGCTTTCTTT.

Regarding this clone: Other nucleotide sequences from this sample produce the same CDR3. This chain joins TRBV20-1 and TRBJ1-5; D is perhaps TRBD1 (6 bases). Germline CDR1 is DFQATT and CDR2 is SNEGSKA (reference sequence). The ends were cut back, 3 bases at V and 4 bases at J, with 7 bases in the middle. The length of the CDR3 is 12 residues. CDR3: CSASTGNQPQHF. In DNA form, the CDR3 reads TGCAGTGCTAGTACAGGGAATCAGCCCCAGCATTTT.